The rows below give T cell receptor beta chains drawn from one sample of a study of T cells in Graves' hyperthyroidism and ophthalmopathy. TCRdb re-called the multiplex PCR reads through MiXCR, storing one row per CDR3 protein. This sample yields approximately 300,000 distinct CDR3 sequences, of which roughly 15% are seen a single time; roughly a third belongs to the top ten. Sequencing was carried out using blood. Receptor source: a young man with Graves' hyperthyroidism. The CDR3 runs from the conserved cysteine through the conserved F or W. The order of the fields is V gene, D gene, clone size, J gene, CDR3 DNA, CDR3 protein. The D gene is left open where the match is weak. The size of a clone is reported for some rows only, either as once, few or many, or as a class for expanded clones.

TRBV7-9	TRBD1	-	TRBJ2-2	TGTGCCAGCAGGAGACAGGGGATCACCGGGGAGCTGTTTTTT	CASRRQGITGELFF
TRBV3-1	TRBD1	few	TRBJ2-1	TGTGCCAGCAGCCAATACTTGACAGGGGACAATGAGCAGTTCTTC	CASSQYLTGDNEQFF
TRBV24-1	-	-	TRBJ2-3	TGTGCCACCAGTGAAGGGACCGGACCCACAGATACGCAGTATTTT	CATSEGTGPTDTQYF
TRBV6-2/TRBV6-3	-	many	TRBJ1-1	TGTGCCAGCAGTTACGTCGCAGGGTGGGACACTGAAGCTTTCTTT	CASSYVAGWDTEAFF
TRBV7-3	-	-	TRBJ2-2	TGTGCCAGCAGCCCCCACAGGGATGGGACCGGGGAGCTGTTTTTT	CASSPHRDGTGELFF
TRBV3-1	-	many	TRBJ1-2	TGTGCCAGCAGCCAGGAGGAGAACTATGGCTACACCTTC	CASSQEENYGYTF
TRBV7-9	-	many	TRBJ2-3	TGTGCCAGCAGCTTTTCTAGGGACACAGATACGCAGTATTTT	CASSFSRDTDTQYF
TRBV6-1	TRBD1	many	TRBJ1-2	TGTGCCAGCAGTGACTTTAGACAGGGACCCGACTATGGCTACACCTTC	CASSDFRQGPDYGYTF
TRBV11-2	TRBD2	many	TRBJ2-3	TGTGCCAGCAGCTCCCTAGCGGAGGGCACAGATACGCAGTATTTT	CASSSLAEGTDTQYF
TRBV24-1	TRBD2	-	TRBJ2-1	TGTGCCACCAGTGATTTCCGGGGTAGCGGGAGGGCAAATGAGCAGTTCTTC	CATSDFRGSGRANEQFF
TRBV27	-	-	TRBJ2-2	TGTGCCCCCGCGGAGCTGTTTTTT	CAPAELFF
TRBV18	-	-	TRBJ2-7	TGTGCCAGCTCACCTTCACCCTCCTACGAGCAGTACTTC	CASSPSPSYEQYF
TRBV5-1	-	many	TRBJ2-7	TGCGCCAGCAGCCTCAACGGGGCCGACGAGCAGTACTTC	CASSLNGADEQYF
TRBV9	-	few	TRBJ1-6	TGTGCCAGCAGCATCGACCCTGGAGGAGATTCACCCCTCCACTTT	CASSIDPGGDSPLHF
TRBV7-6	TRBD1	-	TRBJ1-4	TGTGCCAGCAGCTTAGCGGGGACAGGGAGGGATGAAAAACTGTTTTTT	CASSLAGTGRDEKLFF
TRBV5-4	TRBD1	-	TRBJ2-5	TGTGCCAGCAGCTCTCAGGGGGTGGATGAGACCCAGTACTTC	CASSSQGVDETQYF
TRBV6-1	TRBD2	few	TRBJ2-2	TGTGCCAGCAGTCACAAGAGGGGACTAGCGGGAGCCGGGGAGCTGTTTTTT	CASSHKRGLAGAGELFF
TRBV20-1	-	many	TRBJ2-7	TGCAGTGCCGCTGGGCCCAGCACCGTCTACGAGCAGTACTTC	CSAAGPSTVYEQYF
TRBV11-3	-	-	TRBJ2-7	TGTGCCAGCAGCTTAGAACTTGATCTTCACGAGCAGTACTTC	CASSLELDLHEQYF
TRBV30	-	many	TRBJ2-1	TGTGCCTGCACAATTCCGGGCAGGTACAATGAGCAGTTCTTC	CACTIPGRYNEQFF
TRBV5-4	-	few	TRBJ1-2	TGTGCCAGCAGCACGGACGACATCTATGGCTACACCTTC	CASSTDDIYGYTF
TRBV20-1	TRBD1	many	TRBJ1-1	TGCAGTGCTAGTTGGGGACAGGTGGAAGCTTTCTTT	CSASWGQVEAFF
TRBV30	-	many	TRBJ2-1	TGTGCCTGGAAACAGGACCAGAGGGAGCAGTTCTTC	CAWKQDQREQFF
TRBV15	-	many	TRBJ2-7	TGTGCCACCAGCAGGGGCGGTCGACCCCAGGGGGAGCAGTACTTC	CATSRGGRPQGEQYF
TRBV20-1	TRBD1	many	TRBJ2-7	TGCAGTGGAAAAGGACAGGGGTTCTCCTACGAGCAGTACTTC	CSGKGQGFSYEQYF
TRBV28	TRBD1	few	TRBJ1-5	TGTGCCAGCAGTTTGGGGTCAGGGGGCGGCAATCAGCCCCAGCATTTT	CASSLGSGGGNQPQHF
TRBV30	-	many	TRBJ1-5	TGTGCCTGGGGAGGTGGAAGCAATCAGCCCCAGCATTTT	CAWGGGSNQPQHF
TRBV28	TRBD2	-	TRBJ2-7	TGTGCCAGCAGTCTAGGACTAGCGGGCGAGCAGTACTTC	CASSLGLAGEQYF
TRBV12-5	TRBD2	-	TRBJ2-1	TGTGCTAGTGGTTTGGTCATCCAGCTCACTAGCGGGATTCCCTACAATGAGCAGTTCTTC	CASGLVIQLTSGIPYNEQFF
TRBV7-9	TRBD1	-	TRBJ2-2	TGTGCCAGCAGCTTATACAGGGGAACGGACACCGGGGAGCTGTTTTTT	CASSLYRGTDTGELFF
TRBV19	-	-	TRBJ1-1	TGTGCCAGTAGTATAGCCCAGGGTATAAGAACTTCCGAAGCTTTCTTT	CASSIAQGIRTSEAFF
TRBV7-8	-	many	TRBJ2-1	TGTGCCAGCAGCTTAACGGGGGAGAGATCGGGTGAGCAGTTCTTC	CASSLTGERSGEQFF
TRBV20-1	TRBD2	many	TRBJ2-1	TGCAGTGCTATGGGGCCTAGCGGGAGTGACAATGAGCAGTTCTTC	CSAMGPSGSDNEQFF
TRBV27	-	many	TRBJ1-5	TGTGCCAGCAGCATAATCTCCGGCGTTAGCAATCAGCCCCAGCATTTT	CASSIISGVSNQPQHF
TRBV12-3/TRBV12-4	-	many	TRBJ1-1	TGTGCCAGCAGTTTACTAGGGAGTACTACTAGGAACACTGAAGCTTTCTTT	CASSLLGSTTRNTEAFF
TRBV28	-	many	TRBJ1-1	TGTGCCAGCAGGGGACAAACTAGACTTGAAGCTTTCTTT	CASRGQTRLEAFF
TRBV7-8	TRBD2	many	TRBJ2-2	TGTGCCAGCAGCTTGGTCCCGCGGGAGGGCTCCGCCGGGGAGCTGTTTTTT	CASSLVPREGSAGELFF
TRBV12-3/TRBV12-4	-	few	TRBJ2-4	TGTGCCAGCAGTCCCCGGGACAACAAAAACATTCAGTACTTC	CASSPRDNKNIQYF
TRBV11-2	-	-	TRBJ2-7	TGTGCCAGGACAGTGGAGCAGTACTTC	CARTVEQYF
TRBV24-1	-	-	TRBJ2-3	TGTGCCACCAGTGGGCTCCGGGGCCTGCAGAGGAAAGAGGAGAATACGGATACGCAGTATTTT	CATSGLRGLQRKEENTDTQYF
TRBV2	-	many	TRBJ2-7	TGTGCCAGCAGTGACCGGACCCTGGTGAGCTACGAGCAGTACTTC	CASSDRTLVSYEQYF
TRBV3-1	TRBD2	many	TRBJ2-5	TGTGCCAGCAGTCCCACGGGAGGGGTGGAGACCCAGTACTTC	CASSPTGGVETQYF
TRBV5-1	-	-	TRBJ1-4	TGCGCCAGCAGCTCGGACCGTCGGGTTCAGACTGCAACTAATGAAAAACTGTTTTTT	CASSSDRRVQTATNEKLFF
TRBV6-1	-	-	TRBJ2-1	TGTGCCACCCGCGGCAGAGAGCGCATAAATGAGCAGTTCTTC	CATRGRERINEQFF
TRBV19	-	-	TRBJ2-7	TGTGCCAGTAGAGGGGGGGGGGACTACAACTACGAGCAGTACTTC	CASRGGGDYNYEQYF
TRBV2	-	many	TRBJ1-5	TGTGCCAGCAGTGAACAGGGCGGCAGAAGCAATCAGCCCCAGCATTTT	CASSEQGGRSNQPQHF
TRBV6-6	-	many	TRBJ1-1	TGTGCCAGCAGTTACTCTTTCCGGGGGAGGAACACTGAAGCTTTCTTT	CASSYSFRGRNTEAFF
TRBV6-5	TRBD1	-	TRBJ1-5	TGTGCCAGCAGTTACTCGGGACAGGGGGCCGGCAATCAGCCCCAGCATTTT	CASSYSGQGAGNQPQHF
TRBV10-1	TRBD1	few	TRBJ2-7	TGCGCCAGCAGTGAGGGGACAGGGGACAACGAGCAGTACTTC	CASSEGTGDNEQYF
TRBV18	TRBD1	many	TRBJ1-6	TGTGCCAGCTCACCTTTGGACAGGAGTAATTCACCCCTCCACTTT	CASSPLDRSNSPLHF
TRBV28	TRBD2	-	TRBJ2-7	TGTGCCAGCAGCTTGACTAGCGAGCCCTACGAGCAGTACTTC	CASSLTSEPYEQYF
TRBV19	TRBD1	-	TRBJ2-7	TGTGCCACCCAGACAGGGGGCGAGCAGTACTTC	CATQTGGEQYF